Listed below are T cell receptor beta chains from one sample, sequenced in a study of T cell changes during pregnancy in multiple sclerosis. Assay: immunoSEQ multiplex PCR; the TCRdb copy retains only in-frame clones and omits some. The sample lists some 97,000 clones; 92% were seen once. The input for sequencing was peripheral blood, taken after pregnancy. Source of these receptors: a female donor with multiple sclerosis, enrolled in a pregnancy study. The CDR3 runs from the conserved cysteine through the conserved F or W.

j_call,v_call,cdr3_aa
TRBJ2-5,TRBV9,CASSVGTVGETQYF
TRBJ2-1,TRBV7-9,CASKGGGSYNEQFF
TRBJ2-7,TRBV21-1,CASRGQTSYEQYF
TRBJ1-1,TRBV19,CASSTPGQGNTEAFF
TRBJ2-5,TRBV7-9,CASSPLLGGFQETQYF
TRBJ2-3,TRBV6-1,CASSVGLAFAYF
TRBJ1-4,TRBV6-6,CASSSSEGGTNEKLFF
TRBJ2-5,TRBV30,CAWGRRETQYF
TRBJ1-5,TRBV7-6,CASGEATNQPQHF
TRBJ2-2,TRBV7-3,CASSLDSNTNTGELFF
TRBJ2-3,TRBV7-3,CASTHLRAGGADTQYF
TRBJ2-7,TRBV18,CASSPPSKGLVRDEQYF
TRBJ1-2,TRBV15,CATSRGSAGQNPYGYTF
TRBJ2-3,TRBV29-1,CSVETTRNTQYF
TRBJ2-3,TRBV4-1,CASSQVSGLGFTDTQYF
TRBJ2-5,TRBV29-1,CSVGGLAKETQYF
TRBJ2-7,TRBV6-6,CASSYGQARIEQYF
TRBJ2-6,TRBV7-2,CAVGGRRHSGANVLTF
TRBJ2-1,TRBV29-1,CSVGGWDRGKYKQFF
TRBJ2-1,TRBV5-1,CASSLDPSGAYNEQFF
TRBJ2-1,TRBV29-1,CSVKWAGGSLRTNEQFF
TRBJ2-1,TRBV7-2,CASSLSLTDLYNEQFF
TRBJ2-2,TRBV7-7,CASSPDRAETGELFF
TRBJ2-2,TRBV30,CAWGRNTGELFF
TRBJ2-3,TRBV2,CASSASGGLNTQYF
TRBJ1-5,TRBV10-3,CAISPGDQPQHF
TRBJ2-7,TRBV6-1,CASSPNYEQYF
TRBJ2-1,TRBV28,CASRDTGTIYNEQFF
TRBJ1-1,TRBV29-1,CSVEQGTTEAFF
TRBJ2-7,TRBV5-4,CASSLEGLAHEQYF
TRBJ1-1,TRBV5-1,CASSLSTRQGSTEAFF
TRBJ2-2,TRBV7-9,CASSLAVVAVNTGELFF
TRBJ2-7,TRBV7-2,CASSLAPSTGNEQYF
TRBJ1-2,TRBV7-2,CASSLVGGADYGYTF
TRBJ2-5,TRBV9,CASSEGLAGGQETQYF
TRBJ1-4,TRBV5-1,CASSPGGTVNEKLFF
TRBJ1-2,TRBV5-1,CASSPGGAWVYGYTF
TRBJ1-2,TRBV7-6,CASSPGANYGYTF
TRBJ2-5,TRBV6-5,CASSYSAESLQETQYF
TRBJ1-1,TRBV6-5,CASSQYRGSNTEAFF
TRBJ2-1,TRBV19,CASSNLRGFGNEQFF
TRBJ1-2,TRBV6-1,CASSLTDNYGYTF
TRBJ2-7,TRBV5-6,CASSSVFGIVEQYF
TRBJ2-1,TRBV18,CASSPLGGSYNEQFF
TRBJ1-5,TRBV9,CASSVDHGPQHF
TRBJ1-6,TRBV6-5,CASSQAGYNSPLHF
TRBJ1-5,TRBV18,CASSPLPPRQGGNQPQHF
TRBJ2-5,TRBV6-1,CATSVVAGSQETQYF
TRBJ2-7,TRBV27,CASSFLQGNRDSYEQYF
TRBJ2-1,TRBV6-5,CATTRSPGIYNEQFF
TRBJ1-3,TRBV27,CASSPNLRPGQGGNTIYF
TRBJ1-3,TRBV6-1,CAGKKQGHGNTIYF
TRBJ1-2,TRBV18,CASSPRTREGYTF